These 18 T cell receptor beta chains originate from one sample sequenced in a study of a mutant IDH1 vaccine in newly diagnosed glioma. These receptors have no known antigen. Time point reported: week 5, during vaccination. Every single dose of the vaccine, 300 ug of mutant IDH1 20-mer peptide, came with topical imiquimod. The method was immunoSEQ multiplex PCR; TCRdb's version includes in-frame clones alone and lacks a portion of them. The sample holds some 60,000 clones, 70% to 90% seen once. This specimen was PBMCs, taken from a glioma patient whose treatment included an IDH1 peptide vaccine. These receptors originate from a woman aged 40 to 50 with glioma.

The chain uses TRBV5-7 and TRBJ2-6; D possibly corresponds to TRBD1 (5 bases). TRBV5-7 is known as an ORF, though its function is uncertain. The CDR3 totals 17 residues. Trimming shortened V by 6 bases and J by 5 bases, and 21 bases separated the two germline ends. The CDR3: CASIDSLVQSRANVLTF. DNA for the CDR3: TGTGCCAGCATTGACAGTCTTGTACAAAGTCGGGCCAACGTCCTGACTTTC.

This clone has just one count. The chain is built from TRBV2 and TRBJ1-1; 9 nucleotides line up with TRBD1. This CDR3 is 15 amino acids long. V lost 5 bases and J lost 10; bases outside the gene matches: 14. Germline V gene data show CDR1 as SNHLY and CDR2 as FYNNEI. CDR3 in amino acids: CASSSTPGQGGRAFF. DNA of the CDR3: TGTGCCAGCAGTTCGACCCCGGGACAGGGAGGACGAGCTTTCTTT.

CDR3 nucleotides: TGTGCCAGCTCACCAAAAGCGCTAGCTAGCACAGATACGCAGTATTTT. Translation: CASSPKALASTDTQYF. The chain has TRBV18 and TRBJ2-3, with D possibly TRBD2 on 5 matching bases. V was pared by 2 bases and J by 0 bases, with 12 bases between. This CDR3 is 16 amino acids long. CDR1 and CDR2 (germline): KGHSH, LQKENI.

This clone was observed a single time. V gene TRBV6-5 combines with J gene TRBJ2-3; the D gene is possibly TRBD2 (6 bases). Deletions cut 9 bases from V and 1 base from J, with 14 bases between. The germline gives CDR1 MNHEY, CDR2 SVGAGI. CDR3 length equals 14 residues. CDR3 coding DNA: TGTGCCAGTGGCGGGACCGATCGCACAGATACGCAGTATTTT. Translation: CASGGTDRTDTQYF.

The table lists this clone with a count of one. The chain has TRBV11-2 and TRBJ2-7; TRBD1 might be the D (5 bases). Trimming left V 6 bases short and J 2 bases short, with 11 bases between. Germline lookup yields CDR1 SGHAT and CDR2 FQNNGV. This CDR3 is 13 amino acids long. In nucleotides, the CDR3 is TGTGCCAGCAGGATGACAGATCCCTACGAGCAGTACTTC. As protein: CASRMTDPYEQYF. Based on the CDR3 plus reference TRBV11-2 and TRBJ2-7, the full variable domain is EAGVAQSPRYKIIEKRQSVAFWCNPISGHATLYWYQQILGQGPKLLIQFQNNGVVDDSQLPKDRFSAERLKGVDSTLKIQPAKLEDSAVYLCASRMTDPYEQYFGPGTRLTVT.

Here the CDR3 DNA reads TGTGCCAGCGGGGATTGGGGTTCGGGGGAGCAGTACTTC. This gives the protein CASGDWGSGEQYF. The V call is TRBV2, the J call TRBJ2-7; D possibly corresponds to TRBD2 (5 bases). Trimming cost V 8 bases and J 7 bases, with 18 bases left between them. The CDR3 has 13 residues. Germline lookup yields CDR1 SNHLY and CDR2 FYNNEI. The whole variable domain, filled in from reference TRBV2 and TRBJ2-7, reads EPEVTQTPSHQVTQMGQEVILRCVPISNHLYFYWYRQILGQKVEFLVSFYNNEISEKSEIFDDQFSVERPDGSNFTLKIRSTKLEDSAMYFCASGDWGSGEQYFGPGTRLTVT.

The rearrangement uses TRBV7-6 and TRBJ1-1; D remains unclear. The CDR3 loop spans 15 amino acids. Trimming took 0 bases from V and 3 from J, leaving 11 bases between them. CDR1 and CDR2 (germline): SGHVS, FNYEAQ. The CDR3 loop reads CASSLAVFGYTEAFF. The DNA for the CDR3 is TGTGCCAGCAGCTTAGCTGTGTTTGGGTACACTGAAGCTTTCTTT.

This clone is a singleton in its sample. J is TRBJ1-1 and V is TRBV29-1; D not resolved. Germline V lookup: CDR1 SQVTM, CDR2 ANQGSEA. V was pared by 5 bases and J by 5 bases, with 15 bases between. This CDR3 is built from 13 residues. The chain's CDR3 is CSVNHQSYTEAFF. CDR3 nucleotide sequence: TGCAGCGTTAATCACCAGTCCTATACTGAAGCTTTCTTT.

For the CDR3, the DNA is TGTGCCAGCAGGCCTGGTGGGTACGGGGAAAAACTGTTTTTT. It yields the protein CASRPGGYGEKLFF. The V call is TRBV6-5, the J call TRBJ1-4, with D unclear. CDR3 length equals 14 residues. The V end was cut by 6 bases, the J end by 8 bases, with 16 bases between. From germline, CDR1 is MNHEY and CDR2 SVGAGI.

The genes are TRBV5-1 and TRBJ2-6, with D unresolved. The CDR3 sequence is 16 residues long. Trimming shortened V by 3 bases and J by 0 bases, and 10 bases separated the two germline ends. CDR1 SGHRS and CDR2 YFSETQ come from the germline V gene. CDR3 residues: CASSSMYLSGANVLTF. The CDR3 nucleotides are TGCGCCAGCAGCTCGATGTATCTCTCTGGGGCCAACGTCCTGACTTTC.

The CDR3 coding sequence is TGTGCCAGCAGCCGGGGGGGAACTAATGAAAAACTGTTTTTT. Protein sequence: CASSRGGTNEKLFF. This chain uses TRBV7-2 with TRBJ1-4, with TRBD1 as a possible D gene (5 bases). Germline CDR1 reads SGHTA; CDR2 reads FQGNSA. The ends were cut back, 5 bases at V and 1 base at J, with 8 bases in the middle. The CDR3 runs to 14 residues.

The chain uses TRBV5-5 and TRBJ1-5; D remains ambiguous. Trimming shortened V by 2 bases and J by 8 bases, and 11 bases separated the two germline ends. The germline CDR1 and CDR2 sequences are SGHKS and YYEKEE (reference sequence). The length of the CDR3 is 13 residues. The CDR3 sequence is CASSFTYSEPQHF. CDR3 coding DNA: TGTGCCAGCAGCTTTACATACTCGGAGCCCCAGCATTTT.

The rearrangement uses TRBV10-1 and TRBJ2-2, with a possible D match to TRBD1 (5 bases). The CDR3 totals 14 residues. Germline V CDR1 and CDR2: WNHNN, SYGVQD (reference sequence). V lost 4 bases, J lost 0 bases, and 6 bases lay in between. The CDR3 bases are TGCGCCAGCAGTGGACAGTCGAACACCGGGGAGCTGTTTTTT. This gives the protein CASSGQSNTGELFF.

The chain uses TRBV27 and TRBJ2-7; 7 nucleotides line up with TRBD1. Germline CDR1 and CDR2: MNHEY and SMNVEV (reference sequence). V lost 5 bases and J lost 2; bases outside the gene matches: 6. The CDR3 is 14 residues long. CDR3 in amino acids: CASSPQGIAYEQYF. CDR3 nucleotides: TGTGCCAGCAGTCCACAGGGGATCGCCTACGAGCAGTACTTC.

J is TRBJ1-6 and V is TRBV6-4; D unclear. V was clipped by 3 bases and J by 0 bases, with 12 bases between them. Germline CDR1 reads MRHNA; CDR2 reads SNTAGT. The CDR3 has 17 residues. CDR3 sequence reads: CASSEEGTYSYNSPLHF. The CDR3 DNA follows: TGTGCCAGCAGTGAGGAGGGCACTTACTCCTATAATTCACCCCTCCACTTT.

This chain uses TRBV7-8 with TRBJ1-3; maybe TRBD1 (5 bases). The CDR3 runs to 14 residues. Germline lookup yields CDR1 SGHVS and CDR2 FQNEAQ. The germline V and J ends were trimmed by 1 base and 7 bases, with 11 bases remaining between them. CDR3 in DNA: TGTGCCAGCAGCTTAGTGGGGGGTCTGAACACCATATATTTT. It encodes CASSLVGGLNTIYF.

The chain combines TRBV11-3 with TRBJ2-1; D possibly corresponds to TRBD1 (6 bases). The CDR3 spans 14 residues. V shed 8 bases and J shed 11 bases, with 22 bases lying between them. CDR1 is SGHNT, CDR2 YENEEA, per germline. The CDR3 reads CASSRRGIQGKQFF. The CDR3 region has the DNA TGTGCCAGCTCCCGCCGGGGTATACAGGGTAAGCAGTTCTTC.

This clone was detected once. V is TRBV5-4 and J is TRBJ2-1; D is unclear. Germline CDR1 SGHNT, CDR2 YYREEE (reference sequence). The V end was cut by 4 bases, the J end by 5 bases, with 7 bases between. This CDR3 is built from 12 residues. The CDR3 spells CASSPTNNEQFF. CDR3 nucleotide sequence: TGTGCCAGCAGCCCAACCAACAATGAGCAGTTCTTC.